This paragraph reports one T cell receptor beta chain. This table comes from immunoSEQ multiplex PCR, and its TCRdb copy is limited to in-frame clones, with some not included. The sample includes some 67,000 clones, approximately 91% of them seen just once. The sample originates from a study of T cell changes during pregnancy in multiple sclerosis. The starting material was peripheral blood, obtained in the first trimester of pregnancy. The origin of this receptor is a female donor with multiple sclerosis, enrolled in a pregnancy study.

In nucleotides, the CDR3 is TGTGCCAGGGGAGACACCTCGAACACTGAAGCTTTCTTT. It specifies CARGDTSNTEAFF. V gene TRBV2 combines with J gene TRBJ1-1; D not certain. V gave up 9 bases and J gave up 1 base, with 12 bases separating them. The CDR3 totals 13 residues. The V gene's germline CDR1 is SNHLY and CDR2 FYNNEI. The variable domain in full, with the rest retrieved from reference TRBV2 and TRBJ1-1, is EPEVTQTPSHQVTQMGQEVILRCVPISNHLYFYWYRQILGQKVEFLVSFYNNEISEKSEIFDDQFSVERPDGSNFTLKIRSTKLEDSAMYFCARGDTSNTEAFFGQGTRLTVV.